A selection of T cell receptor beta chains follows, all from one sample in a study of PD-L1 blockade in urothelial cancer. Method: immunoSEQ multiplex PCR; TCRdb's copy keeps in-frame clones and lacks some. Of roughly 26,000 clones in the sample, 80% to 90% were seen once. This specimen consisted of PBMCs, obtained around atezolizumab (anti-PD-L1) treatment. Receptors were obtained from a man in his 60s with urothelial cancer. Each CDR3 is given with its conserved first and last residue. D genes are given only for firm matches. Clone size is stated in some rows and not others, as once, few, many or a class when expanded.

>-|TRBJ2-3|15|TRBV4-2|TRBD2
TGTGCCAGCAGCCCTCGGACTAGCTGGGCAGATACGCAGTATTTT
CASSPRTSWADTQYF
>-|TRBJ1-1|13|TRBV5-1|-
TGCGCCAGCAGCTATGGAGAGAACACTGAAGCTTTCTTT
CASSYGENTEAFF
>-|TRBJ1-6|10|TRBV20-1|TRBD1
TGCAGTGCTAGATCGGGACAGCTCCACTTT
CSARSGQLHF
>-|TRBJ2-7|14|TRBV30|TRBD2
TGTGCCTGGAGTGTGGCTAGCGGTCCCTACGAGCAGTACTTC
CAWSVASGPYEQYF
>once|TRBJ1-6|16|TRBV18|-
TGTGCCAGCTCACCCAGTATCAGCTCGGGGTATTCACCCCTCCACTTT
CASSPSISSGYSPLHF
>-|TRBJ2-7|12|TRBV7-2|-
TGTGCCACCAAGGGAGTAACCTACGAGCAGTACTTC
CATKGVTYEQYF
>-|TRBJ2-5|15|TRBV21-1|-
TGTGCCAGCAGCAAAGACCCAGCGGTCCAAGAGACCCAGTACTTC
CASSKDPAVQETQYF
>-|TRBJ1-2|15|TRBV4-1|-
TGCGCCAGCAGCCAAGAGGCTTCGGGAGTCTATGGCTACACCTTC
CASSQEASGVYGYTF
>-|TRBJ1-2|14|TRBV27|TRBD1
TGTGCCAGCAGTTGGGACAGGGGGCTTCAGGGCTACACCTTC
CASSWDRGLQGYTF
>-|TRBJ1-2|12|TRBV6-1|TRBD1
TGTGCCAGCAGTGAAAAGGGGACCGGGACAGCGTTC
CASSEKGTGTAF
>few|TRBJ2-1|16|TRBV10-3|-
TGTGCCATCAGCCCACTAGTGGTGGTCGGATCGAATGAGCAGTTCTTC
CAISPLVVVGSNEQFF
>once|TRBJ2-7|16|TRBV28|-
TGTGCCAGCAGTTTAGCGCAGGCGGGAAGCTCCTACGAGCAGTACTTC
CASSLAQAGSSYEQYF
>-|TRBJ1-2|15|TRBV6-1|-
TGTGCCAGCATCACCCAATCAGCGGGGGCCGGCGGCTACACCTTC
CASITQSAGAGGYTF
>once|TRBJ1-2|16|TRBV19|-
TGTGCCTCAAAAACTGGGAGGGAAGGGATTGGCTATGGCTACACCTTC
CASKTGREGIGYGYTF
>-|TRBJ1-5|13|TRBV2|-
TGTGCCAGCACGGTGGGAGGCGGTCAGCCCCAGCATTTT
CASTVGGGQPQHF
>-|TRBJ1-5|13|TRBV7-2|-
TGTGCCAGCAGCCAAGACAGAGATCAGCCCCAGCATTTT
CASSQDRDQPQHF
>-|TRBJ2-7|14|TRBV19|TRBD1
TGTGCCAGTAGTATGGTACAGGGGGTGTACGAGCAGTACTTC
CASSMVQGVYEQYF
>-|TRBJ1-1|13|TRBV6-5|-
TGTGCCAGCAGTCCCAGGGGAAACACTGAAGCTTTCTTT
CASSPRGNTEAFF
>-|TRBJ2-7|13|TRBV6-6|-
TGTGCCAGCAGTTACGTACAAACCTACGAGCAGTACTTC
CASSYVQTYEQYF
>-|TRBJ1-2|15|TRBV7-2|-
TGTGCCAGCAGCTTAGCGGACAGCCGGAACTATGGCTACACCTTC
CASSLADSRNYGYTF
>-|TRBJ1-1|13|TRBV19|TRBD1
TGTGCCAGTAGTACAGGGACAGGCACTGAAGCTTTCTTT
CASSTGTGTEAFF
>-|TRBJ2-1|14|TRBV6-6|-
TGTGCCAGCAGTTACGACGGGGGTAAGGATGAGCAGTTCTTC
CASSYDGGKDEQFF
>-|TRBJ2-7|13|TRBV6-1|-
TGTGCCAGCAAGGTCCAGGCTTCCTACGAGCAGTACTTC
CASKVQASYEQYF
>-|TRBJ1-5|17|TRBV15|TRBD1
TGTGCCACCAGCAGACAGGGGGGCAAACTAAGCAATCAGCCCCAGCATTTT
CATSRQGGKLSNQPQHF
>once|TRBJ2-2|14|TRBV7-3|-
TGTGCCAGCAGCCCGCTTAGGAGCACCGGGGAGCTGTTTTTT
CASSPLRSTGELFF
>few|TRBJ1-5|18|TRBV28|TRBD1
TGTGCCAGCAGTAAACCAAACCGCGGGACAGGGCACAATCAGCCCCAGCATTTT
CASSKPNRGTGHNQPQHF
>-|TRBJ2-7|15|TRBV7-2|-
TGTGCCAGCAGCTTAGTATTCGGGACATCCTCCGAGCAGTACTTC
CASSLVFGTSSEQYF
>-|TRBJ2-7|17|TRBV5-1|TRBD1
TGCGCCAGCACCCCGGGCCCAGGGACAGGGGACTCCTACGAGCAGTACTTC
CASTPGPGTGDSYEQYF
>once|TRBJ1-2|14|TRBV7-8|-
TGTGCCAGCAGCGAAGGGGGACCGAGGGTTGGCTACACCTTC
CASSEGGPRVGYTF
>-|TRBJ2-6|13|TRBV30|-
TGTGCCAGTCAGGGGCCTGGGGCCAACGTCCTGACTTTC
CASQGPGANVLTF
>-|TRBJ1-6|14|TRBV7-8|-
TGTGCCAGCAGCTTAGGGGCAGGGAATTCACCCCTCCACTTT
CASSLGAGNSPLHF
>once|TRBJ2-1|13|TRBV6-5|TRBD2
TGTGCCACTGGACTAGGCTCCTACAATGAGCAGTTCTTC
CATGLGSYNEQFF
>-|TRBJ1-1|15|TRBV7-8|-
TGTGCCAGCAGCGCCCCAGAGGAATGGAACACTGAAGCTTTCTTT
CASSAPEEWNTEAFF
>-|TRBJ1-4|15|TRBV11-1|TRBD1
TGTGCCAGCAGCTACGGACAGGGGGCTCATGAAAAACTGTTTTTT
CASSYGQGAHEKLFF
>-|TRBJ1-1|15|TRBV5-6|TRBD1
TGTGCCAGCAGCTTGAGGGACAGGGGGAACACTGAAGCTTTCTTT
CASSLRDRGNTEAFF
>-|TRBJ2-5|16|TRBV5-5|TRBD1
TGTGCCAGCAGCTTACAAGGACAGGGGAGAGTGGAGACCCAGTACTTC
CASSLQGQGRVETQYF
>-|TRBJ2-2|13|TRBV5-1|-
TGCGCCAGCAGCTTGGGAGTCCCCGGGGAGCTGTTTTTT
CASSLGVPGELFF
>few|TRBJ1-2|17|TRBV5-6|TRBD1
TGTGCCAGCAGCACCTATAGATACGACAGGGGAGATTATGGCTACACCTTC
CASSTYRYDRGDYGYTF
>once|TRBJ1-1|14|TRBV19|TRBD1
TGTGCCAGTAGTAATAGACAGGGGGGGGCTGAAGCTTTCTTT
CASSNRQGGAEAFF
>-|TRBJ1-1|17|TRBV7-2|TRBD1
TGTGCCAGCAGCCCCTACCCTACAGGGGTCATAAACACTGAAGCTTTCTTT
CASSPYPTGVINTEAFF
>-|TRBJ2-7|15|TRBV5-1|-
TGCGCCAGCAGGATACGACAGGCGTACCTCTACGAGCAGTACTTC
CASRIRQAYLYEQYF
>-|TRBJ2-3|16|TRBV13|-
TGTGCCAGCAGCTTTTCAGGGGTTGCCGGCACAGATACGCAGTATTTT
CASSFSGVAGTDTQYF
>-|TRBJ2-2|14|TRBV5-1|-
TGCGCCAGCAGTGGTGCAGTAGGCGGCGGGGAGCTGTTTTTT
CASSGAVGGGELFF
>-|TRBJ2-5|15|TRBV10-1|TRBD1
TGCGCCAGCAGTCAAGCCGGGACAGGGCAAGAGACCCAGTACTTC
CASSQAGTGQETQYF
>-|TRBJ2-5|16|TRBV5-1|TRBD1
TGCGCCAGCAGCTTGGACGGGACAGGACCCCAAGAGACCCAGTACTTC
CASSLDGTGPQETQYF
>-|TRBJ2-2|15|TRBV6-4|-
TGTGCCAGCAGTCCCCTGGCAGGGTCCACCGGGGAGCTGTTTTTT
CASSPLAGSTGELFF
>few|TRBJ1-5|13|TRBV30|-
TGTGCCTGGAGCGGAGAGGGAAGTCAGCCCCAGCATTTT
CAWSGEGSQPQHF
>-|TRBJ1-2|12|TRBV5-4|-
TGTGCCAGCAGTCCAGGGGACTATGGCTACACCTTC
CASSPGDYGYTF
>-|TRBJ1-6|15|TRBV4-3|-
TGCGCCAGCAGCCCCTTATTAGCGGATAATTCACCCCTCCACTTT
CASSPLLADNSPLHF
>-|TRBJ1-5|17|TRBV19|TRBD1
TGTGCCAGTAGTCCCAGGCGACAGGGGGGCAGCAATCAGCCCCAGCATTTT
CASSPRRQGGSNQPQHF
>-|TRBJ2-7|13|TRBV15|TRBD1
TGTGCCACCAGCAGAGATACAGGGGACGAGCAGTACTTC
CATSRDTGDEQYF
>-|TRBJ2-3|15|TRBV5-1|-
TGCGCCAGCAGCTTGGAGTCTAGCGACACAGATACGCAGTATTTT
CASSLESSDTDTQYF
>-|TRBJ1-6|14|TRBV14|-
TGTGCCAGCAGCCAGCAACTATTGAAGCTACCCCTCCACTTT
CASSQQLLKLPLHF